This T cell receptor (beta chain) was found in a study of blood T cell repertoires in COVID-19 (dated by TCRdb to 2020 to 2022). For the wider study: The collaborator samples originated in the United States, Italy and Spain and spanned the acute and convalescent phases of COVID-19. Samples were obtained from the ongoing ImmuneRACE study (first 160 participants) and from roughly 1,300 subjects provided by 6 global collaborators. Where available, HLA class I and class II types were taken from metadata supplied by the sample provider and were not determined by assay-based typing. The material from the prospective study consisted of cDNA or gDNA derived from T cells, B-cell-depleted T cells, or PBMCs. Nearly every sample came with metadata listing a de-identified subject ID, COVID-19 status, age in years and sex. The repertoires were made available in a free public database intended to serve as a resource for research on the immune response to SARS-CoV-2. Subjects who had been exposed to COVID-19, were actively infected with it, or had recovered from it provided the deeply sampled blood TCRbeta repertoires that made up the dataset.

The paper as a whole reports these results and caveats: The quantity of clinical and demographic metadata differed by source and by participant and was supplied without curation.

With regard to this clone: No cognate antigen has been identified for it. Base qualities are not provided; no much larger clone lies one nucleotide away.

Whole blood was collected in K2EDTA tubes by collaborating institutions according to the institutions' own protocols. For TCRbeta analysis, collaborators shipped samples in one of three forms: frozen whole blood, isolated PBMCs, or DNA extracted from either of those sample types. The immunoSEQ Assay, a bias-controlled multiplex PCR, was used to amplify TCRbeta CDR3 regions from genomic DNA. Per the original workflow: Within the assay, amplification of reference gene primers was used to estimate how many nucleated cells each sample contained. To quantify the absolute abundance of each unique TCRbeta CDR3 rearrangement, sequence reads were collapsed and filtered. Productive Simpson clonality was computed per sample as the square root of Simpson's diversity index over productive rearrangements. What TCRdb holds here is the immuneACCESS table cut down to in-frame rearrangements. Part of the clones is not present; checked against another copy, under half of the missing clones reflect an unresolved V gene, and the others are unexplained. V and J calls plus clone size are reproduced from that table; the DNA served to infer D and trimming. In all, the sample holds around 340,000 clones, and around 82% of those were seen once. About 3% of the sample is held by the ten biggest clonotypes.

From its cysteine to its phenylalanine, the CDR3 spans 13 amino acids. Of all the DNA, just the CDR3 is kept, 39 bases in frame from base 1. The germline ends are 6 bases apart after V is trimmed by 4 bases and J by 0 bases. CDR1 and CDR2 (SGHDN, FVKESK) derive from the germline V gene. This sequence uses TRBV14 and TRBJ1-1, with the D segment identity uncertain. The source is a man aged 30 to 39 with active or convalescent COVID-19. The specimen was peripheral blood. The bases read TGTGCCAGCAGCCTCAGTATGAACACTGAAGCTTTCTTT. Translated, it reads CASSLSMNTEAFF.